Listed below are T cell receptor beta chains from one sample, sequenced in a study of response to subunit inactivated influenza vaccine. One entry per CDR3 protein, called by TCRdb with MiXCR from the RT-PCR reads. The table has about 700,000 distinct CDR3 sequences, around a sixth seen once. The source material was PBMCs from blood, sampled 11 to 12 days after vaccination. The origin of the receptors is a man aged 45 to 65 who received an inactivated influenza vaccine. Both conserved end residues are part of each CDR3.

j_gene: TRBJ2-5
v_gene: TRBV7-6
CDR3aa: CASSDVNLEAETQYF

j_gene: TRBJ2-5
v_gene: TRBV5-1
CDR3aa: CASSGGARKETQYF

j_gene: TRBJ2-7
v_gene: TRBV10-3
CDR3aa: CAISARGEQYF

j_gene: TRBJ1-1
v_gene: TRBV20-1
CDR3aa: CSASLPGRTEAFF

j_gene: TRBJ2-7
v_gene: TRBV20-1
CDR3aa: CSARGNLGYEQYF

j_gene: TRBJ2-5
v_gene: TRBV10-3
CDR3aa: CAISEGETQYF

j_gene: TRBJ2-7
v_gene: TRBV12-3/TRBV12-4
CDR3aa: CASKAQGSSYEQYF

j_gene: TRBJ2-2
v_gene: TRBV5-1
CDR3aa: CASSLRQGAGELFF

j_gene: TRBJ2-7
v_gene: TRBV4-1
CDR3aa: CASNKLASTYEQYF

j_gene: TRBJ1-5
v_gene: TRBV28
CDR3aa: CASSVRFSNQPQHF

j_gene: TRBJ1-4
v_gene: TRBV20-1
CDR3aa: CSARGRGNEKLFF

j_gene: TRBJ2-7
v_gene: TRBV6-2/TRBV6-3
CDR3aa: CASSFPGGNYEQYF

j_gene: TRBJ2-1
v_gene: TRBV5-6
CDR3aa: CASSSTGTSGIFEQFF

j_gene: TRBJ2-2
v_gene: TRBV3-1
CDR3aa: CASSSRTGGPVGGTGELFF

j_gene: TRBJ1-1
v_gene: TRBV6-6
CDR3aa: CASRQEWFEAFF

j_gene: TRBJ2-7
v_gene: TRBV20-1
CDR3aa: CSASVRTSGYEQYF

j_gene: TRBJ2-1
v_gene: TRBV19
CDR3aa: CASSRGQGFTYNEQFF

j_gene: TRBJ1-2
v_gene: TRBV5-1
CDR3aa: CASSPLLGQGLFGYGYTF

j_gene: TRBJ2-4
v_gene: TRBV4-3
CDR3aa: CASSQDRLSSSQYF

j_gene: TRBJ2-5
v_gene: TRBV4-3
CDR3aa: CASSQGGTDQETQYF

j_gene: TRBJ2-2
v_gene: TRBV5-1
CDR3aa: CASSPEGAGTGELFF

j_gene: TRBJ2-3
v_gene: TRBV29-1
CDR3aa: CSVEGGASATDTQYF

j_gene: TRBJ2-6
v_gene: TRBV20-1
CDR3aa: CSADTGDSGANVLTF

j_gene: TRBJ2-3
v_gene: TRBV7-9
CDR3aa: CASSLGHLRDLTDTQYF

j_gene: TRBJ2-7
v_gene: TRBV20-1
CDR3aa: CSARDNLAYEQYF

j_gene: TRBJ2-7
v_gene: TRBV6-2/TRBV6-3
CDR3aa: CASSYSKASGRLEQYF

j_gene: TRBJ1-2
v_gene: TRBV29-1
CDR3aa: CSARRGDGYGYTF

j_gene: TRBJ2-5
v_gene: TRBV4-2
CDR3aa: CASSQFWGFQETQYF

j_gene: TRBJ2-7
v_gene: TRBV7-2
CDR3aa: CASSLNTGGRPFEQYF

j_gene: TRBJ1-4
v_gene: TRBV5-4
CDR3aa: CASSSDTTNEKLFF

j_gene: TRBJ2-1
v_gene: TRBV20-1
CDR3aa: CSASRRGQYNEQFF

j_gene: TRBJ2-5
v_gene: TRBV5-4
CDR3aa: CASSLSPQGVQETQYF

j_gene: TRBJ2-1
v_gene: TRBV4-3
CDR3aa: CASSQDLVTSTHNEQFF

j_gene: TRBJ2-7
v_gene: TRBV7-9
CDR3aa: CASSPRDRETHEQYF

j_gene: TRBJ1-2
v_gene: TRBV6-5
CDR3aa: CASSYYSGDGYTF

j_gene: TRBJ2-3
v_gene: TRBV6-2/TRBV6-3
CDR3aa: CASRRQGARFTDTQYF

j_gene: TRBJ2-1
v_gene: TRBV7-2
CDR3aa: CASSLAISGNEQFF

j_gene: TRBJ2-7
v_gene: TRBV9
CDR3aa: CASSVEASGSFEQYF

j_gene: TRBJ2-7
v_gene: TRBV28
CDR3aa: CASKAVGAHEQYF

j_gene: TRBJ2-1
v_gene: TRBV7-6
CDR3aa: CASSGQRESPNEQFF

j_gene: TRBJ2-7
v_gene: TRBV12-3/TRBV12-4
CDR3aa: CASRPDGNEQYF

j_gene: TRBJ2-3
v_gene: TRBV7-2
CDR3aa: CASGGAGPDTQYF

j_gene: TRBJ1-1
v_gene: TRBV29-1
CDR3aa: CSGGSLGTEAFF

j_gene: TRBJ2-7
v_gene: TRBV18
CDR3aa: CASSSGGGPYEQYF

j_gene: TRBJ2-7
v_gene: TRBV20-1
CDR3aa: CSARAGPYYEQYF